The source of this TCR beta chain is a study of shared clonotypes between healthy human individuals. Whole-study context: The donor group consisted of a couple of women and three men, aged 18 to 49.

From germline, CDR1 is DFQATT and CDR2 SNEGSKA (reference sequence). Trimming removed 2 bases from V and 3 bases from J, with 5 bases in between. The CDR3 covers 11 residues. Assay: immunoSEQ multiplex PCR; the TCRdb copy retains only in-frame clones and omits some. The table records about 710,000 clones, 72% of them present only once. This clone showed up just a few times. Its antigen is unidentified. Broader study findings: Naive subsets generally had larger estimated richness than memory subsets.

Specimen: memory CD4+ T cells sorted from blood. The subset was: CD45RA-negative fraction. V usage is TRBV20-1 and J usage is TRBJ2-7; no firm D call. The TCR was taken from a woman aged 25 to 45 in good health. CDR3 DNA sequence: TGCAGTGCTAGACCACACTACGAGCAGTACTTC. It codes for CSARPHYEQYF.